The source of this TCR beta chain is a study of blood T cell repertoires in COVID-19. About the study: Whether acute or convalescent, the COVID-19 samples came from the United States, Italy and Spain.

Seattle cases were enrolled at active infection and followed longitudinally. The CDR3 runs 14 residues. Sequencing was performed with immunoSEQ multiplex PCR; in TCRdb, only in-frame clones are kept and a portion is missing. This table holds about 340,000 clones, 88% found once. This TCR was recovered from a woman aged 70-85 years with COVID-19, enrolled during active disease. The chain couples TRBV21-1 to TRBJ1-2; the table's D call, TRBD1, was not checked against the DNA. TRBV21-1 is given as a pseudogene. The specimen was peripheral blood. The CDR3 DNA reads as TGTGCCAGCCCTACTAGGGGGCCTGCTGTTGGCTACACCTTC. Translating it yields CASPTRGPAVGYTF.